A selection of T cell receptor beta chains follows, all from one sample in a study of T cell responses to AZD1222 COVID-19 vaccine. TCRdb's table, derived via immunoSEQ multiplex PCR, lists solely in-frame clones and lacks some. The sample consists of about 180,000 clones, roughly 87% of them appearing once. The specimen comprised peripheral blood, sampled on day 0 of AZD1222 vaccination. All receptors derive from an adult in good health. The CDR3 runs from the conserved cysteine through the conserved F or W. Each record gives: J gene, D gene, V gene, clone size, CDR3 protein, CDR3 DNA. The D gene is left open where the match is weak. Not every row has a clone size; where given, it reads once, few, many or a size class.

TRBJ1-2 | NA | TRBV7-2 | NA | CASSPTGLPGYTF | TGTGCCAGCAGTCCAACAGGACTTCCCGGCTACACCTTC
TRBJ1-1 | NA | TRBV6-1 | NA | CASSEIGGWSEAFF | TGTGCCAGCAGTGAAATAGGGGGGTGGTCTGAAGCTTTCTTT
TRBJ2-1 | TRBD2 | TRBV11-3 | few | CASSAGGRRGNEQFF | TGTGCCAGCAGTGCGGGCGGGAGGCGCGGCAATGAGCAGTTCTTC
TRBJ1-2 | NA | TRBV30 | NA | CAWSVHGGTSLWGYTF | TGTGCCTGGAGTGTACACGGGGGGACCTCCCTATGGGGCTACACCTTC
TRBJ2-3 | TRBD2 | TRBV7-7 | NA | CASSPDLAGGTSTDTQYF | TGTGCCAGCAGCCCGGATCTAGCGGGAGGAACTAGCACAGATACGCAGTATTTT
TRBJ1-1 | TRBD1 | TRBV19 | NA | CASGTGNTEAFF | TGTGCCAGTGGGACAGGGAACACTGAAGCTTTCTTT
TRBJ2-4 | NA | TRBV9 | NA | CASSVNSITDIQYF | TGTGCCAGCAGCGTAAACAGTATTACAGACATTCAGTACTTC
TRBJ1-1 | NA | TRBV18 | NA | CASSPPRTGYATEAFF | TGTGCCAGCTCACCACCACGCACAGGGTACGCCACTGAAGCTTTCTTT
TRBJ2-1 | TRBD2 | TRBV7-8 | NA | CASSPGWGLAGNEQFF | TGTGCCAGCAGCCCCGGATGGGGACTAGCGGGCAATGAGCAGTTCTTC
TRBJ2-3 | NA | TRBV2 | NA | CASSLARDTDTQYF | TGTGCCAGCAGTCTAGCGAGAGACACAGATACGCAGTATTTT
TRBJ1-1 | TRBD1 | TRBV2 | NA | CASSRQGLNTEAFF | TGTGCCAGCAGTAGACAGGGGTTGAACACTGAAGCTTTCTTT
TRBJ2-2 | TRBD1 | TRBV18 | NA | CASSPRQGGTGELFF | TGTGCCAGCTCACCCCGACAGGGGGGCACCGGGGAGCTGTTTTTT
TRBJ1-4 | NA | TRBV5-1 | NA | CASRGEGALSEKLFF | TGCGCCAGCCGCGGGGAAGGGGCGCTTAGTGAAAAACTGTTTTTT
TRBJ2-7 | NA | TRBV28 | NA | CASSWAGSYEQYF | TGTGCCAGCAGTTGGGCCGGTTCCTACGAGCAGTACTTC
TRBJ2-2 | NA | TRBV18 | NA | CASSLLATGELFF | TGTGCCAGCTCACTCCTGGCCACCGGGGAGCTGTTTTTT
TRBJ2-5 | TRBD1 | TRBV28 | NA | CASSIDRGTRGQETQYF | TGTGCCAGCAGTATTGACAGGGGGACGAGAGGCCAAGAGACCCAGTACTTC
TRBJ1-2 | NA | TRBV3-1/TRBV3-2 | NA | CASSQGNRDLSGYTF | TGTGCCAGCAGCCAGGGGAACAGGGACTTGAGTGGCTACACCTTC
TRBJ1-5 | NA | TRBV19 | NA | CASSIQGTENQPQHF | TGTGCCAGTAGTATTCAGGGGACGGAAAATCAGCCCCAGCATTTT
TRBJ1-1 | TRBD1 | TRBV19 | once | CASSMDRRGNTEAFF | TGTGCCAGTAGTATGGACAGGAGAGGGAACACTGAAGCTTTCTTT
TRBJ2-1 | NA | TRBV6-6 | NA | CASSYEGGVEQFF | TGTGCCAGCAGTTACGAGGGCGGGGTCGAGCAGTTCTTC
TRBJ2-1 | NA | TRBV5-1 | NA | CASTLGRLRGDEQFF | TGCGCCAGCACCTTAGGGAGGCTTAGGGGCGATGAGCAGTTCTTC
TRBJ1-5 | NA | TRBV6-1 | NA | CASSETISNQPQHF | TGTGCCAGCAGTGAGACAATCTCCAATCAGCCCCAGCATTTT
TRBJ2-7 | NA | TRBV15 | NA | CATSREGGPYEQYF | TGTGCCACCAGCAGAGAAGGAGGGCCTTACGAGCAGTACTTC
TRBJ2-5 | NA | TRBV7-8 | NA | CASSLWQGETQYF | TGTGCCAGCAGCTTATGGCAGGGGGAGACCCAGTACTTC
TRBJ2-1 | TRBD2 | TRBV18 | once | CASSPPSGSIYEQFF | TGTGCCAGCTCACCACCAAGCGGGAGTATCTATGAGCAGTTCTTC
TRBJ2-3 | TRBD1 | TRBV19 | NA | CASSHRGLWTDTQYF | TGTGCCAGTAGTCACAGGGGCTTGTGGACAGATACGCAGTATTTT
TRBJ2-1 | NA | TRBV25-1 | few | CASPRGEQFF | TGTGCCAGCCCTAGAGGTGAGCAGTTCTTC
TRBJ2-1 | NA | TRBV9 | once | CASSVGGGSYNEQFF | TGTGCCAGCAGCGTAGGGGGCGGTTCCTACAATGAGCAGTTCTTC
TRBJ2-3 | TRBD1 | TRBV19 | NA | CASSQGASDTQYF | TGTGCCAGTAGTCAGGGGGCGTCGGATACGCAGTATTTT
TRBJ1-5 | NA | TRBV19 | NA | CASSPSGPAYGSNQPQHF | TGTGCCAGTAGTCCTTCAGGGCCAGCTTATGGGAGCAATCAGCCCCAGCATTTT
TRBJ1-1 | NA | TRBV5-1 | NA | CASSFTGRNTEAFF | TGCGCCAGCAGCTTTACAGGGAGAAACACTGAAGCTTTCTTT
TRBJ2-5 | NA | TRBV24-1 | NA | CATSDLDRGPSRETQYF | TGTGCCACCAGTGATTTGGATAGGGGCCCCTCCAGGGAGACCCAGTACTTC
TRBJ2-5 | NA | TRBV2 | NA | CASLTVSETQYF | TGTGCCAGCTTGACAGTCTCAGAGACCCAGTACTTC
TRBJ1-1 | NA | TRBV4-1 | NA | CASSQDRAGSTEAFF | TGCGCCAGCAGCCAAGATAGGGCCGGAAGCACTGAAGCTTTCTTT
TRBJ1-2 | NA | TRBV5-1 | NA | CASRVEGFNYGYTF | TGCGCCAGCAGAGTGGAGGGATTTAACTATGGCTACACCTTC
TRBJ1-6 | NA | TRBV6-5 | NA | CASRDTTYNSPLHF | TGTGCCAGCAGAGACACAACCTATAATTCACCCCTCCACTTT
TRBJ1-2 | NA | TRBV18 | NA | CASSPLGQGYGYTF | TGTGCCAGCTCACCGCTCGGGCAGGGGTATGGCTACACCTTC
TRBJ2-7 | TRBD1 | TRBV29-1 | NA | CSVVLRGRDEQYF | TGCAGCGTTGTGCTCAGGGGGCGCGACGAGCAGTACTTC
TRBJ1-4 | NA | TRBV5-1 | once | CASSLAQGYEKLFF | TGCGCCAGCAGCTTGGCTCAGGGTTATGAAAAACTGTTTTTT
TRBJ2-1 | NA | TRBV5-1 | NA | CASSVQPSSYNEQFF | TGCGCCAGCTCCGTACAGCCGAGCTCCTACAATGAGCAGTTCTTC
TRBJ1-5 | NA | TRBV6-5 | NA | CASSFRGANQPQHF | TGTGCCAGCAGTTTTCGGGGAGCCAATCAGCCCCAGCATTTT
TRBJ2-2 | NA | TRBV3-1/TRBV3-2 | NA | CASSQGTVELFF | TGTGCCAGCAGCCAGGGGACTGTGGAGCTGTTTTTT
TRBJ2-3 | NA | TRBV20-1 | NA | CSARGQDTQYF | TGCAGTGCTAGAGGGCAGGATACGCAGTATTTT
TRBJ2-7 | TRBD2 | TRBV30 | NA | CAWKVAGTYEQYF | TGTGCCTGGAAAGTAGCGGGAACCTACGAGCAGTACTTC
TRBJ1-2 | NA | TRBV2 | NA | CASTVEGYGYTF | TGTGCCAGCACCGTGGAGGGCTATGGCTACACCTTC
TRBJ2-4 | TRBD2 | TRBV3-1/TRBV3-2 | NA | CASSPWGLAGGSKSAKNIQYF | TGTGCCAGCAGCCCCTGGGGACTAGCGGGAGGAAGTAAATCGGCCAAAAACATTCAGTACTTC
TRBJ2-3 | NA | TRBV3-1/TRBV3-2 | once | CASSRPGLVTPYF | TGTGCCAGCAGCCGGCCGGGACTTGTTACCCCGTATTTT
TRBJ1-6 | TRBD1 | TRBV5-4 | NA | CAIPLWDSNSPLHF | TGTGCCATTCCCCTGTGGGACAGTAATTCACCCCTCCACTTT
TRBJ2-7 | TRBD2 | TRBV20-1 | NA | CSASSLAGGVDEQYF | TGCAGTGCTAGTTCACTAGCGGGAGGTGTGGACGAGCAGTACTTC
TRBJ2-7 | TRBD1 | TRBV16 | NA | CASSVRDRNYEQYF | TGTGCCAGCAGCGTACGGGACAGGAACTACGAGCAGTACTTC
TRBJ1-4 | TRBD1 | TRBV10-3 | NA | CAIRAGGSSNEKLFF | TGTGCTATCCGGGCAGGGGGCTCTTCTAATGAAAAACTGTTTTTT
TRBJ2-1 | TRBD1 | TRBV6-1 | NA | CASSDERGLANEQFF | TGTGCCAGCAGTGATGAGAGGGGGCTAGCCAATGAGCAGTTCTTC
TRBJ2-3 | NA | TRBV30 | NA | CAWEQRSTDTQYF | TGTGCCTGGGAACAGAGGTCCACAGATACGCAGTATTTT
TRBJ2-7 | TRBD2 | TRBV7-8 | NA | CASSSFPRSREDEQYF | TGTGCCAGCAGCTCCTTCCCACGCTCGCGGGAGGACGAGCAGTACTTC
TRBJ2-2 | NA | TRBV7-9 | NA | CASSPGDTGTGELFF | TGTGCCAGCAGCCCAGGGGATACGGGCACCGGGGAGCTGTTTTTT
TRBJ2-2 | NA | TRBV4-1 | NA | CASSRNGELFF | TGCGCCAGCAGCCGTAACGGGGAGCTGTTTTTT
TRBJ2-7 | TRBD1 | TRBV5-5 | NA | CASSAGTGVGEQYF | TGTGCCAGCAGCGCCGGGACAGGGGTAGGCGAGCAGTACTTC